The entry that follows covers one T cell receptor (beta chain) sequence. Its antigen is undetermined. Germline V gene lookup returns CDR1 PRHDT and CDR2 FYEKMQ (reference sequence). The V end lost 5 bases, the J end lost 3 bases, and 11 bases lay between the germline ends. CDR3 size: 13 residues. RNA extraction and reverse transcription yielded cDNA as sequencing template. Sequencing was performed with immunoSEQ multiplex PCR; in TCRdb, only in-frame clones are kept and a portion is missing. The sample has roughly 65,000 clones, 45% to 50% seen once. The researchers isolated CD4+ and CD8+ T cells from PBMCs by sorting. The sample is drawn from a study of CD8+ T cells in alopecia areata. Study-level information: Treatment of the treated patients consisted of oral tofacitinib, 5 to 10 mg twice daily. The protocol delivered tofacitinib for 6 to 18 months, then withdrew it for 6 months.

Whole-study findings and limits: Lesional tissue from the scalp (especially in alopecia totalis/universalis) showed higher clonality than normal scalp.

The sample consisted of CD8+ T cells sorted from blood, taken at week 0. The V gene is TRBV13, the J gene TRBJ2-7; no firm D call. This TCR was recovered from a human donor with alopecia areata. The CDR3 here is CASSLLGGYEQYF. The CDR3 DNA reads as TGTGCCAGCAGCCTCCTTGGTGGCTACGAGCAGTACTTC.